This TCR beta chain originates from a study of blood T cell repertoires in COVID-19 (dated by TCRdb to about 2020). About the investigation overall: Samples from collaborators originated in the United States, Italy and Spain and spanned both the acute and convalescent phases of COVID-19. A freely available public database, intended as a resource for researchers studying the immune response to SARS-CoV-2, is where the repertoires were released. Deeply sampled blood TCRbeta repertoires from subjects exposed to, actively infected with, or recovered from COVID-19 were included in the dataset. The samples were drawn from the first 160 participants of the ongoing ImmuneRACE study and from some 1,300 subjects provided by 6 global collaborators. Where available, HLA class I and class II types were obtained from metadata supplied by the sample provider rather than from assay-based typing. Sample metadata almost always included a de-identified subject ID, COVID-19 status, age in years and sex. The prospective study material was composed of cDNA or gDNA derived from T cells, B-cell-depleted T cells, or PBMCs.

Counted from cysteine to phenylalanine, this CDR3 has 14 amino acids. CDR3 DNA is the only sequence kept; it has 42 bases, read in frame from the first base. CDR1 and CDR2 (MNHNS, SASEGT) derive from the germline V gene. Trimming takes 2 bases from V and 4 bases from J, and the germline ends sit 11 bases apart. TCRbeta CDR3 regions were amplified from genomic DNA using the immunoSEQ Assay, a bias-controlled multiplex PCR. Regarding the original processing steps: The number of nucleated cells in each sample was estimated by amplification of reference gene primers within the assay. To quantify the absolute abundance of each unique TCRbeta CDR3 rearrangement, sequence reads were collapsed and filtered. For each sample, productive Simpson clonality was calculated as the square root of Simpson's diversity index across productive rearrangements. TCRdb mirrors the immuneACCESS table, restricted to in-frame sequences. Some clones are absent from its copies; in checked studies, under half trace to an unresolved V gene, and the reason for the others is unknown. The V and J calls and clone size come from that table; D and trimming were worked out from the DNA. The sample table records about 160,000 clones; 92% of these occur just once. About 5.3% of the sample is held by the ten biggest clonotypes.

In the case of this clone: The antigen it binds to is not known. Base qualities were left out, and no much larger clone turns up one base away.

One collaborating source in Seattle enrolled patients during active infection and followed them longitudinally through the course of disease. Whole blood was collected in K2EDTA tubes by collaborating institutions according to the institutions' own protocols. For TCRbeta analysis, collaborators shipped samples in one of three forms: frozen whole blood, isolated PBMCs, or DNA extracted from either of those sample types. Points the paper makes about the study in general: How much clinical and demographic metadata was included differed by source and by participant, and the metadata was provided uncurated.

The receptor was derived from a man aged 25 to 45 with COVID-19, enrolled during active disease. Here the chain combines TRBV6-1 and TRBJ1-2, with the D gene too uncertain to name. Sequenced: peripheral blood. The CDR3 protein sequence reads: CASSERERSYGYTF. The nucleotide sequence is TGTGCCAGCAGTGAACGGGAAAGGTCCTATGGCTACACCTTC.